These T cell receptor beta chains were read from a single sample in a study of metastatic and nonmetastatic thyroid tumors. TCRdb re-called the PCR reads through MiXCR. The table records over 14,000 clones, roughly 4% of them present only once. The sequencing sample was made of tumor tissue. All receptors come from a female donor with papillary thyroid cancer or a benign thyroid nodule (not recorded which). Some clones in this sample may be carry-over from other donors' samples. Each CDR3 is given with its conserved first and last residue. The D gene is left open where the match is weak. Size is omitted from some rows. Given values are once, few, many or a class for expanded clones.

j_call clone_size d_call v_call cdr3_nt cdr3_aa
TRBJ2-5 - - TRBV3-1 TGTGCCAGCAGCCAAGGGTTCCAGCAAGAGACCCAGTACTTC CASSQGFQQETQYF
TRBJ2-3 - - TRBV12-5 TGTGCTAGTGGGTCACTAGGGGGACTGGCGCAGTATTTT CASGSLGGLAQYF
TRBJ2-7 - TRBD2 TRBV5-1 TGCGCCAGCAGCCCCGGGACTAGCTGGGAGCAGTACTTC CASSPGTSWEQYF
TRBJ1-2 - - TRBV30 TGTGCCTGGAGTCCACCAGCGGCCCAAAACCGACCGTCCTTC CAWSPPAAQNRPSF
TRBJ1-5 - - TRBV12-3/TRBV12-4 TGTGCCAGCGGGTGGTGGAATACAGGAGCTAACAATCAGCCCCAGCATTTT CASGWWNTGANNQPQHF
TRBJ1-2 - - TRBV6-5 TGTGCCAGCAGTTTATGGCAGGTCGTTAACTATGGCTACACCTTC CASSLWQVVNYGYTF
TRBJ1-6 few - TRBV28 TGTGCCAGCAGTTTAGGGCAGGGAAATTCACCCCTCCACTTT CASSLGQGNSPLHF
TRBJ2-1 few TRBD2 TRBV7-2 TGTGCCAGCAGCTTACTCCCGGGACTAAGAGACAATGAGCAGTTCTTC CASSLLPGLRDNEQFF
TRBJ2-1 many - TRBV6-2/TRBV6-3 TGTGCCAGCACTCAGGGGAGGGGGGACCACGGAAATGAGCAGTTCTTC CASTQGRGDHGNEQFF
TRBJ1-3 few - TRBV13 TGTGCCAGCAGCTTAGTCGCAGGGGGAAACACCATATATTTT CASSLVAGGNTIYF
TRBJ2-7 - - TRBV28 TGTGCCAGCAGTTTCAAACCCTACGAGCAGTACTTC CASSFKPYEQYF
TRBJ1-2 few - TRBV20-1 TGCAGTGCTAGTGTCGGAGTCTATGGCTACACCTTC CSASVGVYGYTF
TRBJ2-7 few TRBD2 TRBV5-1 TGCGCCAGCAGCTCCGGGACTAGGAGAATCCACGAGCAGTACTTC CASSSGTRRIHEQYF
TRBJ1-1 - TRBD1 TRBV5-1 TGCGCCAGCAGCGTAAACCGGGACAGGGAAGCTTTCTTT CASSVNRDREAFF
TRBJ2-7 - TRBD2 TRBV7-8 TGTGCCAGCAGCTTGATAGCGGGAGGCTTCGAGCAGTACTTC CASSLIAGGFEQYF
TRBJ2-2 - - TRBV24-1 TGTGCCAGCAGTGAAGGGGTGGGGACCGGGGAGCTGTTTTTT CASSEGVGTGELFF
TRBJ1-4 few TRBD1 TRBV7-2 TGTGCCAGCAGCTTAGGTGGGACAGGGGCTGAAAAACTGTTTTTT CASSLGGTGAEKLFF
TRBJ2-2 few TRBD2 TRBV5-1 TGCGCCAGCAGTCTTCAAGCGGGGTACACCGGGGAGCTGTTTTTT CASSLQAGYTGELFF
TRBJ2-1 - - TRBV5-1 TGCTCCAGCAGGGGGGAAGCCATCAATGAGCAGTTCTTC CSSRGEAINEQFF
TRBJ1-3 few - TRBV6-5 TGTGCCAGCAGTTTCTCTGGAAACACCATATATTTT CASSFSGNTIYF
TRBJ2-7 - TRBD2 TRBV9 TGTGCCAGCAGCACCGGGACTAATTCCTACGAGCAGTACTTC CASSTGTNSYEQYF
TRBJ2-5 few - TRBV20-1 TGCAGTGCTAAGGGGACGAATAAAGAGACCCAGTACTTC CSAKGTNKETQYF
TRBJ1-2 medium-sized - TRBV5-5 TGTGCCAGCAGCCTGAGGAGCCGGGCAGGGGTTAATAACTATGGCTACACCTTC CASSLRSRAGVNNYGYTF
TRBJ1-5 - TRBD1 TRBV19 TGTGCCAGTAGCATACCGGGACAGGGGGCGCGCCAGCCCCAGCATTTT CASSIPGQGARQPQHF
TRBJ1-1 - - TRBV28 TGTGCCAGCAGTTTAGGTCCGGGTTCGGGCACTGAAGCTTTCTTT CASSLGPGSGTEAFF
TRBJ2-3 - - TRBV6-1 TGTGCCAGCAGAAGGAATTCCTTCACAGATACGCAGTATTTT CASRRNSFTDTQYF
TRBJ2-4 few - TRBV28 TGTGCCAGCAGTTTATATCCGCTAGCCAAAAACATTCAGTACTTC CASSLYPLAKNIQYF
TRBJ2-7 - TRBD2 TRBV6-1 TGTGCCAGCAGTTACGAGGGGACTAGGGGGTACGAGCAGTACTTC CASSYEGTRGYEQYF
TRBJ2-7 - - TRBV6-1 TGTGCCATCACTCCCGTCCAGGTGAACTCCTACGAGCAGTACTTC CAITPVQVNSYEQYF
TRBJ1-1 - - TRBV6-2/TRBV6-3 TGTGCCAGCAGCCTCTCTTCGGATATCACTGAAGCTTTCTTT CASSLSSDITEAFF
TRBJ1-5 few - TRBV18 TGTGCCAGCTCACTTGGGGAGGTGCAGCCCCAGCATTTT CASSLGEVQPQHF
TRBJ2-6 few TRBD1 TRBV27 TGTGCCAGCAGTCTACAGGGGCACGCCTGGGCCAACGTCCTGACTTTC CASSLQGHAWANVLTF
TRBJ2-3 - - TRBV7-7 TGTGCTAGCAGCTTAGCCGAGACAGATACGCAGTATTTT CASSLAETDTQYF
TRBJ2-7 - - TRBV20-1 TGCAGTGCCGTAGTATATTCCGAGCAGTACTTC CSAVVYSEQYF
TRBJ2-3 - TRBD1 TRBV12-3/TRBV12-4 TGTGCCAGCAACGTACAGGGGGCAGATACGCAGTATTTT CASNVQGADTQYF
TRBJ1-2 few - TRBV29-1 TGCAGCGTTGAGGGCGCGGGACTCTATGGCTACACCTTC CSVEGAGLYGYTF
TRBJ1-2 few - TRBV6-2/TRBV6-3 TGTGCCATCAGCCGGGACACAAGAAGGGACTATGGCTACACCTTC CAISRDTRRDYGYTF
TRBJ1-2 few TRBD1 TRBV20-1 TGCAGTGCTAGAGACGGCAGGGGGGGATATGGCTACACCTTC CSARDGRGGYGYTF
TRBJ2-3 few - TRBV28 TGTGCCAGCAGTTTAAATCCGGGACAAAGCACAGATACGCAGTATTTT CASSLNPGQSTDTQYF
TRBJ1-3 - - TRBV7-2 TGTGCCAGCAGCTTAGCGTTATTCGGGTCTACCATATATTTT CASSLALFGSTIYF
TRBJ2-1 few - TRBV5-1 TGCGCCAGCAGCTTGGCCTCGACAGAACCCAATGAGCAGTTCTTC CASSLASTEPNEQFF
TRBJ2-7 - - TRBV29-1 TGCAGCGTTAAAAGGACAGTAGCATCCTACGAGCAGTACTTC CSVKRTVASYEQYF
TRBJ2-1 - TRBD2 TRBV20-1 TGCAGTGCCAATCTCGGGACTAGCGACCACAATGAGCAGTTCTTC CSANLGTSDHNEQFF
TRBJ1-4 many - TRBV4-2 TGTGCCAGCAGCCAAGTGAGCGGTACTAATGAAAAACTGTTTTTT CASSQVSGTNEKLFF
TRBJ2-5 few TRBD2 TRBV24-1 TGTGCCACCAGTGATTTCTCCGCGGGGGGGGAGGAGACCCAGTACTTC CATSDFSAGGEETQYF
TRBJ1-5 few - TRBV19 TGTGCCAGTAGTATCGGCGGATCGCAAAGGCAGCCCCAGCATTTT CASSIGGSQRQPQHF
TRBJ2-1 - - TRBV20-1 TGCAGTGCTAGAGAGGCCAGGACTACATACAATGAGCAGTTCTTC CSAREARTTYNEQFF
TRBJ2-7 few TRBD1 TRBV7-2 TGTGCCAGCAGCAAAGACAGGGACCCCTCCTACGAGCAGTACTTC CASSKDRDPSYEQYF
TRBJ2-5 - - TRBV28 TGTGCCAGCAGTTTTAACCAAGAGACCCAGTACTTC CASSFNQETQYF
TRBJ2-7 - TRBD2 TRBV20-1 TGCAGTGCCATTCCGGGACTAGCGGGCTACGAGCAGTACTTC CSAIPGLAGYEQYF
TRBJ1-2 few - TRBV10-2 TGCGCCAGCAGTGAGTGGGGGGACGGCTACACCTTC CASSEWGDGYTF
TRBJ2-1 - TRBD2 TRBV5-1 TGCGCCAGCAGCTTGGGGTCTGGCGGGAGGTCTTCGAGAAATGAGCAGTTCTTC CASSLGSGGRSSRNEQFF
TRBJ2-7 - - TRBV28 TGTGCCAGCAGTTCACCGGGGATAAGCGGGTACTACGAGCAGTACTTC CASSSPGISGYYEQYF
TRBJ2-7 - - TRBV6-5 TGTGCCAGCAGTTACACGTCAGGGAGTTCCTACGAGCAGTACTTC CASSYTSGSSYEQYF
TRBJ1-2 few - TRBV9 TGTGCCAGCAGCGTACGCGGGGTTGGAGGTTCGGGCTACACCTTC CASSVRGVGGSGYTF
TRBJ2-7 medium-sized - TRBV3-2 TGTGCCAGCAGCCACCCCTCCGGGACACTTAAGGCTCACGAGCAGTACTTC CASSHPSGTLKAHEQYF
TRBJ2-2 - - TRBV12-3/TRBV12-4 TGTGCCAGCAGCCTAGCGAGGAACACCGGGGAGCTGTTTTTT CASSLARNTGELFF
TRBJ2-2 medium-sized TRBD1 TRBV19 TGTGCCAGTGGCGCCGGGACAGGGGAAGCGAACACCGGGGAGCTGTTTTTT CASGAGTGEANTGELFF
TRBJ1-4 few - TRBV7-9 TGTGCCAGCACCGATCCCTCCGGGGGCGCTGAGGAAAAACTGTTTTTT CASTDPSGGAEEKLFF
TRBJ2-1 - TRBD2 TRBV6-1 TGTGCCAGCAGCAATATTGCTAGCGGCAATGAGCAGTTCTTC CASSNIASGNEQFF